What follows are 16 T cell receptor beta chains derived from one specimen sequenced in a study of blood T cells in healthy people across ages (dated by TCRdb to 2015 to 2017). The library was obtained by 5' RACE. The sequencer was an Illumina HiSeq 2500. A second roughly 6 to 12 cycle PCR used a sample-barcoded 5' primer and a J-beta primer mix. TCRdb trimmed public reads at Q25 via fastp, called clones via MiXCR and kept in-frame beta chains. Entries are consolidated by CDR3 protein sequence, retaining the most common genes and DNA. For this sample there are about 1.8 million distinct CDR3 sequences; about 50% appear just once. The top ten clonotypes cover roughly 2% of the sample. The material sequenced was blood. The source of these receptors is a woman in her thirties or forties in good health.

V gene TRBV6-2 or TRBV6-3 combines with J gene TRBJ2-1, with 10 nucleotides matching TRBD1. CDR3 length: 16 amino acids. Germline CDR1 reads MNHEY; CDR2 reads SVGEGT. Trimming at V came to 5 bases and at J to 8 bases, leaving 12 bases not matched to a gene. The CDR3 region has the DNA TGTGCCAGCAGTCCCCGGGACAGGGGAAAAAAAGATGAGCAGTTCTTC. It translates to CASSPRDRGKKDEQFF.

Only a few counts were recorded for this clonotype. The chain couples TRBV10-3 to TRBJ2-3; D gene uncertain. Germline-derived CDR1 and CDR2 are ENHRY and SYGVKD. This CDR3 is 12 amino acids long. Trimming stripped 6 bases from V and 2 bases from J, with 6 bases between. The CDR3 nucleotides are TGTGCCATCAGCCGCGTCACAGATACGCAGTATTTT. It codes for CAISRVTDTQYF.

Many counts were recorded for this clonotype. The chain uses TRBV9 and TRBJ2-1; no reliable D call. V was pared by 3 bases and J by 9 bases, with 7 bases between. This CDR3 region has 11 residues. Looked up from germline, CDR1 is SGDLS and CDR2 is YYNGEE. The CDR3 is CASSAGGEQFF. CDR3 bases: TGTGCCAGCAGCGCGGGCGGTGAGCAGTTCTTC.

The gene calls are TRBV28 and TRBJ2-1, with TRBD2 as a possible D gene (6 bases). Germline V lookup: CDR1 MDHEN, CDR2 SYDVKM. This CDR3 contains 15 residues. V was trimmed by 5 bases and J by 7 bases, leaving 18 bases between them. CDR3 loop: CASSPQVGGWNEQFF. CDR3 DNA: TGTGCCAGCAGTCCCCAAGTAGGAGGGTGGAATGAGCAGTTCTTC.

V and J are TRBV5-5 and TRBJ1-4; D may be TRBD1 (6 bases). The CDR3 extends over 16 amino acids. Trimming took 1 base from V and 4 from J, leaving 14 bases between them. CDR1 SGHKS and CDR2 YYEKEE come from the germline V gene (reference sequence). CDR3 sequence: CASSLIPGHSNEKLFF. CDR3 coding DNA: TGTGCCAGCAGCTTGATACCGGGACACAGTAATGAAAAACTGTTTTTT.

CDR3 bases: TGTGCCAGCAGCCAAGATATCCAGCGGGGGGGCCAAGATACGCAGTATTTT. Encoded protein: CASSQDIQRGGQDTQYF. The rearrangement joins TRBV4-2 to TRBJ2-3, with TRBD2 matching 10 bases. With V trimmed by 0 bases and J by 5 bases, 8 bases remained unmatched. Germline CDR1 and CDR2: LGHNA and YNFKEQ. This CDR3 has 17 amino acids.

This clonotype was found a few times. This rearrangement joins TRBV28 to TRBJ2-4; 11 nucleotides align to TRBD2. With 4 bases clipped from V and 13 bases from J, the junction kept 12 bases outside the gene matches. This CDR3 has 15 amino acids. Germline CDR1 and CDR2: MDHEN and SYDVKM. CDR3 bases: TGTGCCAGCAGTTACCTTAGCGGGGGGGCTGGTGAGCAGTACTTC. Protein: CASSYLSGGAGEQYF.

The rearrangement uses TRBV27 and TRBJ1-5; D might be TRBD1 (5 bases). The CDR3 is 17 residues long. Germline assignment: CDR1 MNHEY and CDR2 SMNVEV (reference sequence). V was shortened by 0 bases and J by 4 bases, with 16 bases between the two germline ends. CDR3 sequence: CASSLSGGNKHNQPQHF. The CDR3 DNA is TGTGCCAGCAGTTTATCGGGGGGAAATAAACATAATCAGCCCCAGCATTTT.

CDR3 DNA sequence: TGTGCCAGCAGCCAACAGGGTGAAGGCGAAAAACTGTTTTTT. It yields the protein CASSQQGEGEKLFF. The rearrangement links TRBV6-5 to TRBJ1-4, with D perhaps matching TRBD1 (6 bases). Trimming took 6 bases from V and 8 from J, leaving 16 bases between them. The CDR3 sequence is 14 residues long. Per germline, CDR1 MNHEY and CDR2 SVGAGI.

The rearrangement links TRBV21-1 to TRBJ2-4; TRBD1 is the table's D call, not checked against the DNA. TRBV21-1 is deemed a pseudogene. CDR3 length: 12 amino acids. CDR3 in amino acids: CASSPLGTGQYF. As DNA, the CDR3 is TGTGCCAGCAGCCCATTAGGGACGGGGCAGTACTTC.

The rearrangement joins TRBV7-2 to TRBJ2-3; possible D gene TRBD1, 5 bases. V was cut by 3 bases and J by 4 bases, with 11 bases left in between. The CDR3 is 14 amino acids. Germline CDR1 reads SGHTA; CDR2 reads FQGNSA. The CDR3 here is CASSFRQSADTQYF. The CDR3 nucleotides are TGTGCCAGCAGCTTCCGACAGAGCGCAGATACGCAGTATTTT.

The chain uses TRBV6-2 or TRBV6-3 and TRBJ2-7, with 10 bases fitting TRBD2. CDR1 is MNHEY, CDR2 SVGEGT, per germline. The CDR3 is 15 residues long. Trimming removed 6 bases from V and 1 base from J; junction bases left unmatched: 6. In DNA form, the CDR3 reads TGTGCCAGCAGCCGTAGCGGGGGGCGGTCCTACGAGCAGTACTTC. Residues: CASSRSGGRSYEQYF.

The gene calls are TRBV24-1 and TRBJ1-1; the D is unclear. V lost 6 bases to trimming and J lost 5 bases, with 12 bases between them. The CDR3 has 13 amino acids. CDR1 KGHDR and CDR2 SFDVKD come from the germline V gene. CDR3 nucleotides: TGTGCCACCAGTACCGGTCTCCGGACTGAAGCTTTCTTT. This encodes CATSTGLRTEAFF.

This CDR3 reads CASSERQGVPPDTQYF. For the CDR3, the DNA is TGCGCCAGCAGCGAAAGACAGGGGGTTCCCCCAGATACGCAGTATTTT. The J gene is TRBJ2-3, the V gene TRBV4-1; 9 positions agree with TRBD1. This CDR3 region has 16 residues. Per the germline V gene, CDR1 is MGHRA and CDR2 is YSYEKL. V lost 5 bases and J lost 4; bases outside the gene matches: 10.

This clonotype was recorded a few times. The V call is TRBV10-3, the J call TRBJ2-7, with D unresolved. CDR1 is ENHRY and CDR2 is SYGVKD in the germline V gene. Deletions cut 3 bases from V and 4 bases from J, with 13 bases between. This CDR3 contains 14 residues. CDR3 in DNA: TGTGCCATCAGTGACCCAGGTGTCAAGTACGAGCAGTACTTC. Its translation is CAISDPGVKYEQYF.

The CDR3 loop is CASSEGTDPVETQYF. The CDR3 nucleotides are TGCGCCAGCAGTGAAGGGACAGACCCGGTGGAGACCCAGTACTTC. V usage is TRBV10-2 and J usage is TRBJ2-4; TRBD1 aligns across 7 bases. The J call could be wrong; TRBJ2-5 is a better fit for the DNA end. The germline V gene encodes CDR1 WSHSY and CDR2 SAAADI. CDR3 length: 15 amino acids.